This passage covers 2 T cell receptor beta chains from one sample sequenced in a study of OX40 agonist ivuxolimab in advanced cancers. Only in-frame clones appear in the TCRdb table, and some are missing; sequencing was by immunoSEQ multiplex PCR. The sample contains about 80,000 clones, roughly 91% of which appear only once. Sequencing was performed on CD4+ or CD8+ T cells sorted from blood, taken in a trial of the OX40 agonist ivuxolimab. These receptors all come from an adult with an advanced solid tumor such as melanoma, head and neck, liver or kidney cancer.

This clone has only a few counts. The CDR3 loop is CASSPRRGSEAFF. CDR3 in DNA: TGTGCCAGCAGCCCCCGTAGAGGGTCTGAAGCTTTCTTT. The gene calls are TRBV7-3 and TRBJ1-1; D unresolved. Germline values: CDR1 SGHTA, CDR2 FQGTGA. Trimming pared 5 bases from V and 6 bases from J, leaving 13 bases between. CDR3 length: 13 residues.

This chain links TRBV11-2 with TRBJ2-5; D is possibly TRBD1 (6 bases). Germline V lookup: CDR1 SGHAT, CDR2 FQNNGV. The CDR3 is 13 residues long. The V end lost 5 bases, the J end lost 2 bases, and 9 bases lay between the germline ends. The CDR3 region is CASSRGQQETQYF. Written as DNA, the CDR3 is TGTGCCAGCAGCCGAGGACAGCAAGAGACCCAGTACTTC. Drawing the rest from reference TRBV11-2 and TRBJ2-5, the complete variable domain is EAGVAQSPRYKIIEKRQSVAFWCNPISGHATLYWYQQILGQGPKLLIQFQNNGVVDDSQLPKDRFSAERLKGVDSTLKIQPAKLEDSAVYLCASSRGQQETQYFGPGTRLLVL.